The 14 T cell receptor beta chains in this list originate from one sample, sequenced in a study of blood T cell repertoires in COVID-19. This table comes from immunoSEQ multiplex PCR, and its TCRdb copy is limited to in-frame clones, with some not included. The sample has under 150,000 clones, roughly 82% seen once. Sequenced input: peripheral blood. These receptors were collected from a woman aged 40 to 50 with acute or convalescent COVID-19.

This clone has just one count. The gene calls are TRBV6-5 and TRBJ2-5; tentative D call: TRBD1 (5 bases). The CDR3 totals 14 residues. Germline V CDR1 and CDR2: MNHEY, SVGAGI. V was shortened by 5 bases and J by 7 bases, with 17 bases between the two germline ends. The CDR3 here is CASSTPAQGATQYF. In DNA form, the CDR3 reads TGTGCCAGCAGTACCCCGGCGCAGGGCGCGACCCAGTACTTC.

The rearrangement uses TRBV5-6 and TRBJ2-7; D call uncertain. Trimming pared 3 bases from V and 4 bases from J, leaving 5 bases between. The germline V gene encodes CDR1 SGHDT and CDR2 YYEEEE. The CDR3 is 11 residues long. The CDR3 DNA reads TGTGCCAGCAGCTCAGTTTACGAGCAGTACTTC. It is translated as CASSSVYEQYF. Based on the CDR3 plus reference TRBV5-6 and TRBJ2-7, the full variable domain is DAGVTQSPTHLIKTRGQQVTLRCSPKSGHDTVSWYQQALGQGPQFIFQYYEEEERQRGNFPDRFSGHQFPNYSSELNVNALLLGDSALYLCASSSVYEQYFGPGTRLTVT.

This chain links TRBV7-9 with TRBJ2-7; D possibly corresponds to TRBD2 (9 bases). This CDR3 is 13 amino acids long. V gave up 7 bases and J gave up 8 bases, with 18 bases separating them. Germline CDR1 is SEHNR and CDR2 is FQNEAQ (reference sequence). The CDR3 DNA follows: TGTGCCAGCAACGGACAGGGACTAGCCCAGCAGTACTTC. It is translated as CASNGQGLAQQYF.

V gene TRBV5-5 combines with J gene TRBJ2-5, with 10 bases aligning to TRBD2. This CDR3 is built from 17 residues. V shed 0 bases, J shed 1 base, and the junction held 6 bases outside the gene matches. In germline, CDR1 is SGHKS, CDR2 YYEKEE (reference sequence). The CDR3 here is CASSLGASGGLQETQYF. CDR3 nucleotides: TGTGCCAGCAGCTTGGGGGCTAGCGGGGGCCTCCAAGAGACCCAGTACTTC.

CDR3 sequence reads: CASRVRTGNYGYTF. Written as DNA, the CDR3 is TGTGCCAGTCGGGTGAGGACAGGGAACTATGGCTACACCTTC. The chain couples TRBV6-5 to TRBJ1-2; 8 bases are a match to TRBD1. V lost 9 bases and J lost 2; bases outside the gene matches: 8. This CDR3 comprises 14 residues. CDR1 and CDR2 (germline): MNHEY, SVGAGI.

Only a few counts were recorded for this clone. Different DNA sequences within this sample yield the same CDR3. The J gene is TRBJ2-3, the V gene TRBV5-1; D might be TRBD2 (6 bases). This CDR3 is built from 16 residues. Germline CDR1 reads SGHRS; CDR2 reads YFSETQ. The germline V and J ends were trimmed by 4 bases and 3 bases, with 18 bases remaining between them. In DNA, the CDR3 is TGCGCCAGCAGCCTGGGACGGGGGACGGGTACAGATACGCAGTATTTT. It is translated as CASSLGRGTGTDTQYF.

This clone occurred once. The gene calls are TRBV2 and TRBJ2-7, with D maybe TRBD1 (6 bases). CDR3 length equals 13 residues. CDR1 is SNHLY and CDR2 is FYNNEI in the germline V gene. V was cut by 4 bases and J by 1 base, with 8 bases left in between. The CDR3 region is CASSGGQSYEQYF. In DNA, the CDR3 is TGTGCCAGCAGTGGGGGACAATCCTACGAGCAGTACTTC.

This CDR3 reads CASRRAGQVSPEAFF. CDR3 nucleotide sequence: TGTGCCAGCAGGCGTGCAGGGCAGGTGAGCCCTGAAGCTTTCTTT. V gene TRBV6-5 combines with J gene TRBJ1-1, with D possibly matching TRBD1 (5 bases). Germline V lookup: CDR1 MNHEY, CDR2 SVGAGI. There are 15 residues in the CDR3. Trimming removed 6 bases from V and 6 bases from J, with 20 bases in between.

CDR3 region: CASSEFRGSSYEQYF. CDR3 nucleotide sequence: TGTGCCAGCAGTGAATTCAGGGGTTCCTCCTACGAGCAGTACTTC. V usage is TRBV6-1 and J usage is TRBJ2-7; tentatively, D is TRBD1 (6 bases). V lost 2 bases and J 0 bases, leaving 11 bases between the germline ends. The CDR3 extends over 15 amino acids. Germline CDR1 MNHNS, CDR2 SASEGT.

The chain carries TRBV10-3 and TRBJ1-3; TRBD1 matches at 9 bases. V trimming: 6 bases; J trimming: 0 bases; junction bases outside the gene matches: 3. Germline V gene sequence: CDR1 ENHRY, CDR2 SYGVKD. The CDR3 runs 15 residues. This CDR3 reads CAIRGTGSSGNTIYF. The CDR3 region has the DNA TGTGCCATCAGGGGGACAGGGAGCTCTGGAAACACCATATATTTT.

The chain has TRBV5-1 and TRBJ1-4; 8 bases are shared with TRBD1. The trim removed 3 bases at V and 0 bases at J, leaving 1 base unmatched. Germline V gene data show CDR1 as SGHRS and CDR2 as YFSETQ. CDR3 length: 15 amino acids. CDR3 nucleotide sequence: TGCGCCAGCAGCTCGACAGGGGCAACTAATGAAAAACTGTTTTTT. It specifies CASSSTGATNEKLFF.

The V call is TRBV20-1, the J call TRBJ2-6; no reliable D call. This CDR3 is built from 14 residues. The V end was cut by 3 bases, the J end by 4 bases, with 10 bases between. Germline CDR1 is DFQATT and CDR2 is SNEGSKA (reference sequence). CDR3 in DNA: TGCAGTGCTAGTTTGCTAACCGGGGCCAACGTCCTGACTTTC. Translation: CSASLLTGANVLTF.

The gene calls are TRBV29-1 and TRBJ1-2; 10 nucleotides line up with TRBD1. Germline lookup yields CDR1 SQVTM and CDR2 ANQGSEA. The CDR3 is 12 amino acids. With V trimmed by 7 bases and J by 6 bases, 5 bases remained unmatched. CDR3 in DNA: TGCAGCGCGGAGGGACAGGGGAATGGCTACACCTTC. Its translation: CSAEGQGNGYTF.

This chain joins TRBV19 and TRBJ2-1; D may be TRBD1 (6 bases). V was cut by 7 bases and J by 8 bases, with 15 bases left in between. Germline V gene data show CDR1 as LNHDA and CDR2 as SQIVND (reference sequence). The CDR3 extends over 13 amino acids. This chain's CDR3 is CASTTQQGYEQFF. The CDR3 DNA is TGTGCCAGTACAACGCAACAGGGCTATGAGCAGTTCTTC. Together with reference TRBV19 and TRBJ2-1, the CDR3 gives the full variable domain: DGGITQSPKYLFRKEGQNVTLSCEQNLNHDAMYWYRQDPGQGLRLIYYSQIVNDFQKGDIAEGYSVSREKKESFPLTVTSAQKNPTAFYLCASTTQQGYEQFFGPGTRLTVL.